The 10 T cell receptor beta chains presented below share a single source sample, sequenced in a study of siplizumab effects on memory and regulatory T cells. Produced via immunoSEQ multiplex PCR; TCRdb's table is partial and in-frame only. Of approximately 90,000 clones in the sample, approximately 95% were seen once. Source material: non-Treg CD4+ T cells sorted from blood. The receptors come from a human donor in good health.

The V and J genes are TRBV7-8 and TRBJ1-1; D is unresolved. This CDR3 contains 15 residues. Germline CDR1 is SGHVS and CDR2 is FQNEAQ. Between the trimmed V and J ends, which lost 6 bases and 0 bases, there was a span of 14 bases. The DNA of the CDR3 is TGTGCCAGCAGTCCACGCGACCTCATGAACACTGAAGCTTTCTTT. Translation: CASSPRDLMNTEAFF.

V and J are TRBV7-6 and TRBJ2-1; D perhaps matches TRBD1 (5 bases). The CDR3 is 16 amino acids. In germline, CDR1 is SGHVS, CDR2 FNYEAQ. Trimming cost V 5 bases and J 7 bases, with 21 bases left between them. CDR3 bases: TGTGCCAGCAGCCCGCGTCCAGGGAACGTGGGGAATGAGCAGTTCTTC. It translates to CASSPRPGNVGNEQFF.

DNA of the CDR3: TGTGCCAGCAGCGTACGAGGGGGCGTAGGTAATGAAAAACTGTTTTTT. This encodes CASSVRGGVGNEKLFF. The rearrangement links TRBV9 to TRBJ1-4; 7 positions match TRBD1. V trimming: 1 base; J trimming: 4 bases; junction bases outside the gene matches: 7. The CDR3 has 16 residues. From germline, CDR1 is SGDLS and CDR2 YYNGEE.

V is TRBV5-1 and J is TRBJ2-6; perhaps TRBD1 as D (6 bases). The germline V and J ends were trimmed by 4 bases and 2 bases, with 19 bases remaining between them. The CDR3 loop spans 18 amino acids. Per germline, CDR1 SGHRS and CDR2 YFSETQ. The CDR3 sequence is CASSGDNIFPPGANVLTF. The CDR3 bases are TGCGCCAGCAGCGGGGACAATATTTTCCCTCCTGGGGCCAACGTCCTGACTTTC.

The rearrangement joins TRBV2 to TRBJ2-2, with D unresolved. The V end was cut by 7 bases, the J end by 4 bases, with 10 bases between. This CDR3 is 13 amino acids long. Germline CDR1 reads SNHLY; CDR2 reads FYNNEI. CDR3 loop: CASTEERTGELFF. CDR3 coding DNA: TGTGCCAGCACTGAGGAGCGCACCGGGGAGCTGTTTTTT. The entire variable domain, with the rest obtained from reference TRBV2 and TRBJ2-2, is as follows: EPEVTQTPSHQVTQMGQEVILRCVPISNHLYFYWYRQILGQKVEFLVSFYNNEISEKSEIFDDQFSVERPDGSNFTLKIRSTKLEDSAMYFCASTEERTGELFFGEGSRLTVL.

The rearrangement links TRBV11-2 to TRBJ1-3; D gene ambiguous. Germline lookup yields CDR1 SGHAT and CDR2 FQNNGV. V was trimmed by 2 bases and J by 2 bases, leaving 1 base between them. The CDR3 runs to 12 residues. The CDR3 bases are TGTGCCAGCAGCTTAACTGGAAACACCATATATTTT. Translation gives CASSLTGNTIYF.

A single count supports this clone. The chain carries TRBV10-3 and TRBJ2-3; tentatively, D is TRBD2 (6 bases). Germline V gene sequence: CDR1 ENHRY, CDR2 SYGVKD. Trimming removed 6 bases from V and 4 bases from J, with 14 bases in between. The CDR3 loop spans 14 amino acids. CDR3 amino acids: CAIRGRLAADTQYF. In nucleotides, the CDR3 is TGTGCCATCAGGGGGAGGCTAGCCGCAGATACGCAGTATTTT.

This chain links TRBV25-1 with TRBJ1-2, with no clear D. Germline-derived CDR1 and CDR2 are MGHDK and SYGVNS. This CDR3 is built from 12 residues. The germline V and J ends were trimmed by 4 bases and 5 bases, with 8 bases remaining between them. The CDR3 DNA reads as TGTGCCAGCAGTGGCGCCGGGTATGGCTACACCTTC. It translates to CASSGAGYGYTF.

The chain links TRBV6-1 to TRBJ1-1; the D is unclear. With 4 bases removed from V and 4 bases from J, the gap between germline ends came to 13 bases. This CDR3 has 14 residues. Germline CDR1 and CDR2: MNHNS and SASEGT. The CDR3 sequence: CASSGPRRRTEAFF. The CDR3 DNA follows: TGTGCCAGCAGTGGCCCCCGGAGGCGCACTGAAGCTTTCTTT.

The chain has TRBV12-5 and TRBJ2-3, with 14 bases aligning to TRBD2. The CDR3 covers 17 residues. Germline V gene sequence: CDR1 LGHNT, CDR2 FRNRAP. Trimming removed 1 base from V and 9 bases from J; junction bases left unmatched: 9. The DNA of the CDR3 is TGTGCTAGTGGTTTGGCTAAGGGACTAGCGGGAGAGGTGACGCAGTATTTT. It codes for CASGLAKGLAGEVTQYF.